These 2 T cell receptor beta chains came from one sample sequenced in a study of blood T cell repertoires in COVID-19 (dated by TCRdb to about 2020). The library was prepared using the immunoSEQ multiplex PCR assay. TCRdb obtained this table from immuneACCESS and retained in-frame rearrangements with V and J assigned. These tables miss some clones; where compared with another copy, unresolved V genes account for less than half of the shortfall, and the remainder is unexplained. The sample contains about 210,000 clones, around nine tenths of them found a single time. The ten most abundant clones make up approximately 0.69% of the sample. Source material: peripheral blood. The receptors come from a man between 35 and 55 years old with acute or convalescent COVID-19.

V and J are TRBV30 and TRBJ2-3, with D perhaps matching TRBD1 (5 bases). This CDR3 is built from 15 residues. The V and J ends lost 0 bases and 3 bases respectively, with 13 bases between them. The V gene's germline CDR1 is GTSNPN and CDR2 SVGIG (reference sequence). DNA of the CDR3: TGTGCCTGGAGTGTAGGGGTCGAAGGGACAGATACGCAGTATTTT. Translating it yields CAWSVGVEGTDTQYF.

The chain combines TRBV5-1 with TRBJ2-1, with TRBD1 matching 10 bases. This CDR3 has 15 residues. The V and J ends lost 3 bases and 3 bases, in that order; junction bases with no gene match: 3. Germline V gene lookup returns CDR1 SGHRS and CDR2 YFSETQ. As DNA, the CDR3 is TGCGCCAGCAGCTCGGGACAGGGGATCTACAATGAGCAGTTCTTC. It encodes CASSSGQGIYNEQFF. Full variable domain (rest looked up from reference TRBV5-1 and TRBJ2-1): KAGVTQTPRYLIKTRGQQVTLSCSPISGHRSVSWYQQTPGQGLQFLFEYFSETQRNKGNFPGRFSGRQFSNSRSEMNVSTLELGDSALYLCASSSGQGIYNEQFFGPGTRLTVL.